These 28 T cell receptor beta chains share one sample of origin, sequenced in a study of EBV T-cell therapy then PD-1 blockade in nasopharyngeal carcinoma. These TCRs are of unknown antigen specificity. Indicated treatment: AdE1-LMPpoly-expanded autologous EBV-specific T-cell therapy followed by anti-PD-1 nivolumab. The assay was immunoSEQ multiplex PCR, and TCRdb's table has in-frame clones only and misses some. Of roughly 20,000 clones in the sample, less than 90% were seen once. This specimen consisted of CD8+ T cells from blood, obtained at day 33 from a patient whose treatment included autologous EBV-specific T cells and nivolumab. The receptors were sampled from a man aged 40-55 years with nasopharyngeal carcinoma.

The V gene is TRBV28, the J gene TRBJ1-4; tentative D call: TRBD1 (5 bases). Germline lookup yields CDR1 MDHEN and CDR2 SYDVKM. The ends were cut back, 3 bases at V and 5 bases at J, with 10 bases in the middle. The CDR3 is made up of 14 amino acids. The CDR3 bases are TGTGCCAGCAGTTTTCGGGAGGGGAATGAAAAACTGTTTTTT. Its protein is CASSFREGNEKLFF. Variable domain in full (rest from reference TRBV28 and TRBJ1-4): DVKVTQSSRYLVKRTGEKVFLECVQDMDHENMFWYRQDPGLGLRLIYFSYDVKMKEKGDIPEGYSVSREKKERFSLILESASTNQTSMYLCASSFREGNEKLFFGSGTQLSVL.

In nucleotides, the CDR3 is TGCGCCAGCAGCCCCCAATCGTCAGGGACTAACTATGGCTACACCTTC. It specifies CASSPQSSGTNYGYTF. The V and J genes are TRBV4-3 and TRBJ1-2; D perhaps matches TRBD1 (5 bases). The CDR3 has 16 residues. In germline, CDR1 is LGHNA, CDR2 YSLEER. The V and J ends lost 4 bases and 0 bases respectively, with 15 bases between them.

V gene TRBV7-9 combines with J gene TRBJ2-5; 8 bases are a match to TRBD1. The CDR3 consists of 16 residues. The trim removed 3 bases at V and 5 bases at J, leaving 11 bases unmatched. Germline-derived CDR1 and CDR2 are SEHNR and FQNEAQ (reference sequence). The CDR3 region is CASSLSMTGAGETQYF. DNA for the CDR3: TGTGCCAGCAGCTTGAGCATGACAGGGGCTGGGGAGACCCAGTACTTC.

The chain uses TRBV2 and TRBJ2-7; 8 bases are shared with TRBD1. The CDR3 is 12 residues long. V gave up 10 bases and J gave up 4 bases; unmatched junction bases: 6. The germline gives CDR1 SNHLY, CDR2 FYNNEI. The CDR3 sequence: CATRTGSYEQYF. DNA for the CDR3: TGTGCCACCAGGACAGGGAGTTACGAGCAGTACTTC.

The chain links TRBV15 to TRBJ2-3; 7 bases are shared with TRBD2. Germline CDR1 LNHNV, CDR2 YYDKDF (reference sequence). The length of the CDR3 is 14 residues. V was clipped by 1 base and J by 3 bases; unmatched bases: 1. The CDR3 here is CATSRVGGTDTQYF. The CDR3 DNA is TGTGCCACCAGCAGAGTCGGGGGGACAGATACGCAGTATTTT.

The gene calls are TRBV4-1 and TRBJ2-2; TRBD1 matches 7 bases. Germline V CDR1 and CDR2: MGHRA, YSYEKL. The CDR3 spans 15 residues. Losses at the gene ends were 8 bases for V and 1 base for J; bases not matched to a gene: 7. This CDR3 is CASGLTGRNTGELFF. In DNA form, the CDR3 reads TGCGCCAGCGGACTGACAGGGCGGAACACCGGGGAGCTGTTTTTT.

V is TRBV7-2 and J is TRBJ2-3; TRBD2 matches 8 bases. CDR3 length: 18 residues. With 1 base clipped from V and 3 bases from J, the junction kept 12 bases outside the gene matches. Per germline, CDR1 SGHTA and CDR2 FQGNSA. The CDR3 region has the DNA TGTGCCAGCAGCTTAGGCCCCAGGGAGCGGGGGCTTACAGATACGCAGTATTTT. Translating gives CASSLGPRERGLTDTQYF.

The chain recombines TRBV29-1 with TRBJ2-5; TRBD1 agrees at 9 bases. This CDR3 spans 13 amino acids. Germline lookup yields CDR1 SQVTM and CDR2 ANQGSEA. The ends lost 5 bases at V and 5 bases at J; junction bases unmatched: 6. CDR3 region: CSVWTGVGETQYF. In DNA form, the CDR3 reads TGCAGCGTTTGGACAGGGGTGGGGGAGACCCAGTACTTC.

The rearrangement uses TRBV27 and TRBJ1-2; the D gene is possibly TRBD1 (6 bases). The germline CDR1 and CDR2 sequences are MNHEY and SMNVEV (reference sequence). The CDR3 length is 16 residues. V was shortened by 5 bases and J by 8 bases, with 24 bases between the two germline ends. CDR3 region: CASSLSGGAGSQGYTF. CDR3 sequence (DNA): TGTGCCAGCAGTCTTTCGGGGGGCGCGGGTAGTCAAGGCTACACCTTC.

The chain's CDR3 is CASSYSSGQGGHEQFF. The CDR3 DNA sequence: TGTGCCAGCAGTTACTCCTCGGGACAGGGAGGGCATGAGCAGTTCTTC. The chain carries TRBV6-2 or TRBV6-3 and TRBJ2-1; 9 nucleotides align to TRBD1. The CDR3 length is 16 residues. The J segment lost 8 bases and the V segment lost 0 bases, leaving 8 bases of the junction unmatched. Germline CDR1 and CDR2: MNHEY and SVGEGT.

V usage is TRBV7-6 and J usage is TRBJ2-1, with D tentatively TRBD2 (5 bases). The CDR3 totals 16 residues. Germline loops: CDR1 SGHVS, CDR2 FNYEAQ. The V end was cut by 5 bases, the J end by 6 bases, with 20 bases between. CDR3: CASSPRAGAKGNEQFF. In DNA form, the CDR3 reads TGTGCCAGCAGCCCGCGGGCAGGAGCGAAGGGCAATGAGCAGTTCTTC. Complete variable domain (other parts from reference TRBV7-6 and TRBJ2-1): GAGVSQSPRYKVTKRGQDVALRCDPISGHVSLYWYRQALGQGPEFLTYFNYEAQQDKSGLPNDRFSAERPEGSISTLTIQRTEQRDSAMYRCASSPRAGAKGNEQFFGPGTRLTVL.

The chain joins TRBV12-3 or TRBV12-4 to TRBJ1-2; D is unresolved. There are 13 residues in the CDR3. Deletions cut 5 bases from V and 3 bases from J, with 10 bases between. CDR3 in DNA: TGTGCCAGCAGTAACGGGTACGACTATGGCTACACCTTC. Its translation is CASSNGYDYGYTF.

The CDR3 nucleotides are TGTGCCAGCAGCTTGGGTAGCAGGGTGGCAGAGACCCAGTACTTC. Translating gives CASSLGSRVAETQYF. The V gene is TRBV5-4, the J gene TRBJ2-5; D is possibly TRBD1 (5 bases). The CDR3 loop spans 15 amino acids. Germline lookup yields CDR1 SGHNT and CDR2 YYREEE (reference sequence). The V gene lost 0 bases and the J gene lost 4 bases, with 13 bases spanning the gap.

This clone was observed a single time. The genes are TRBV9 and TRBJ2-7, with 7 nucleotides matching TRBD2. The CDR3 runs 14 residues. Germline V gene sequence: CDR1 SGDLS, CDR2 YYNGEE. The V segment lost 3 bases and the J segment 1 base; nucleotides outside the gene matches: 4. The CDR3 DNA sequence: TGTGCCAGCAGCGATGTGGGGGGGTCCTACGAGCAGTACTTC. Residues: CASSDVGGSYEQYF.

In regard to this clone: At the DNA level, this CDR3 is encoded by other sequences in the same sample as well. The chain is built from TRBV11-1 and TRBJ2-7; D perhaps matches TRBD1 (6 bases). The CDR3 extends over 12 amino acids. CDR1 is SGHAT, CDR2 FQDESV, per germline (reference sequence). V shed 9 bases and J shed 5 bases, with 14 bases lying between them. The CDR3 sequence: CASSDTGHEQYF. CDR3 bases: TGTGCCAGTAGCGACACAGGGCACGAGCAGTACTTC. The whole variable domain, filled in from reference TRBV11-1 and TRBJ2-7, reads EAEVAQSPRYKITEKSQAVAFWCDPISGHATLYWYRQILGQGPELLVQFQDESVVDDSQLPKDRFSAERLKGVDSTLKIQPAELGDSAMYLCASSDTGHEQYFGPGTRLTVT.

The CDR3 DNA is TGTGCCAGCAGTCCGGGACAGGAGAATCAGCCCCAGCATTTT. It yields the protein CASSPGQENQPQHF. The chain has TRBV25-1 and TRBJ1-5; 8 bases map to TRBD1. Germline V gene lookup returns CDR1 MGHDK and CDR2 SYGVNS. The CDR3 runs to 14 residues. Trimming took 5 bases from V and 4 from J; bases not matched to a gene: 4.

V is TRBV28 and J is TRBJ2-5, with D perhaps matching TRBD2 (7 bases). The CDR3 has 14 amino acids. The germline gives CDR1 MDHEN, CDR2 SYDVKM. Here the CDR3 DNA reads TGTGCAGTAGCCCACGGGGGGCGCGGGGAGACCCAGTACTTC. Protein: CAVAHGGRGETQYF.

The genes are TRBV4-1 and TRBJ2-1; the D gene is possibly TRBD1 (5 bases). CDR1 MGHRA and CDR2 YSYEKL come from the germline V gene. The V and J ends lost 0 bases and 7 bases respectively, with 7 bases between them. The CDR3 has 13 residues. This chain's CDR3 is CASSQESGNEQFF. For the CDR3, the DNA is TGCGCCAGCAGCCAAGAATCAGGGAATGAGCAGTTCTTC.

The chain recombines TRBV27 with TRBJ2-1, with 12 bases that match TRBD2. V dropped 5 bases and J dropped 7; count of bases not matched to a gene: 9. This CDR3 comprises 16 residues. CDR1 MNHEY and CDR2 SMNVEV come from the germline V gene (reference sequence). As DNA, the CDR3 is TGTGCCAGCAGTCCTCTAGCGGGGGGGCTCGGAAATGAGCAGTTCTTC. Amino acids: CASSPLAGGLGNEQFF.

This clone is medium-sized by share. This chain connects TRBV4-3 to TRBJ2-6; possible D gene TRBD1, 5 bases. Trimming removed 0 bases from V and 0 bases from J, with 24 bases in between. This CDR3 has 22 residues. CDR1 and CDR2 (germline): LGHNA, YSLEER. This chain's CDR3 is CASSQDLVRRDSLFSGANVLTF. Here the CDR3 DNA reads TGCGCCAGCAGCCAAGATCTAGTGAGGCGAGACAGCCTTTTCTCTGGGGCCAACGTCCTGACTTTC.

This chain links TRBV12-3 or TRBV12-4 with TRBJ2-7; D remains ambiguous. The V gene lost 6 bases and the J gene lost 4 bases, with 10 bases spanning the gap. The length of the CDR3 is 12 residues. CDR3 loop: CASSLRLYEQYF. The CDR3 region has the DNA TGTGCCAGCAGCCTAAGGCTGTACGAGCAGTACTTC.

The CDR3 loop is CSASPYIGLAAYNEQFF. In nucleotides, the CDR3 is TGCAGTGCTAGTCCATATATAGGACTAGCGGCGTACAATGAGCAGTTCTTC. V gene TRBV20-1 combines with J gene TRBJ2-1; 10 nucleotides agree with TRBD2. The CDR3 is 17 residues long. The germline V gene has CDR1 DFQATT and CDR2 SNEGSKA (reference sequence). The V segment lost 3 bases and the J segment 4 bases; nucleotides outside the gene matches: 12.

This clone was seen a single time. The rearrangement uses TRBV6-4 and TRBJ2-3, with 8 bases lining up with TRBD1. With V trimmed by 0 bases and J by 5 bases, 4 bases remained unmatched. The CDR3 totals 15 residues. Germline CDR1 MRHNA, CDR2 SNTAGT. The CDR3 DNA reads TGTGCCAGCAGTGACTCTCAGGGGGCCGTAGATACGCAGTATTTT. It specifies CASSDSQGAVDTQYF.

V gene TRBV28 combines with J gene TRBJ2-7; D is undetermined. V lost 5 bases and J lost 1, with 18 bases in between. This CDR3 spans 16 amino acids. Germline V lookup: CDR1 MDHEN, CDR2 SYDVKM. The CDR3 reads CASSSTRHGPSYEQYF. The CDR3 DNA reads TGTGCCAGCAGTAGTACCCGACACGGTCCATCCTACGAGCAGTACTTC.

The V and J genes are TRBV11-3 and TRBJ1-2, with TRBD1 identical over 8 bases. This CDR3 spans 19 amino acids. The V and J ends lost 3 bases and 5 bases, in that order; junction bases with no gene match: 20. Per germline, CDR1 SGHNT and CDR2 YENEEA. CDR3 sequence: CASSFNFTGGSASRYGYTF. The DNA of the CDR3 is TGTGCCAGCAGCTTTAATTTCACAGGGGGTTCCGCCTCGAGGTATGGCTACACCTTC.

The rearrangement uses TRBV5-6 and TRBJ1-5; D is perhaps TRBD1 (5 bases). Trimming removed 1 base from V and 4 bases from J, with 9 bases in between. Germline values: CDR1 SGHDT, CDR2 YYEEEE. The length of the CDR3 is 14 residues. This CDR3 is CASSLWGGNQPQHF. For the CDR3, the DNA is TGTGCCAGCAGCTTGTGGGGGGGGAATCAGCCCCAGCATTTT.

This clone rates as medium-sized. The CDR3 DNA reads as TGTGCCAGCAGTTACCTAAACAACTACGAGCAGTACTTC. As protein: CASSYLNNYEQYF. The V call is TRBV6-5, the J call TRBJ2-7; no definite D call. CDR3 length: 13 amino acids. Germline assignment: CDR1 MNHEY and CDR2 SVGAGI. Trimming removed 2 bases at V and 3 bases at J, with 8 bases between.

This rearrangement joins TRBV14 to TRBJ2-5; weak D call: TRBD1 (5 bases). Germline CDR1 reads SGHDN; CDR2 reads FVKESK. The CDR3 has 15 amino acids. V was shortened by 0 bases and J by 2 bases, with 10 bases between the two germline ends. In nucleotides, the CDR3 is TGTGCCAGCAGCCAAGACTCGGACAATCAAGAGACCCAGTACTTC. Amino acids: CASSQDSDNQETQYF.